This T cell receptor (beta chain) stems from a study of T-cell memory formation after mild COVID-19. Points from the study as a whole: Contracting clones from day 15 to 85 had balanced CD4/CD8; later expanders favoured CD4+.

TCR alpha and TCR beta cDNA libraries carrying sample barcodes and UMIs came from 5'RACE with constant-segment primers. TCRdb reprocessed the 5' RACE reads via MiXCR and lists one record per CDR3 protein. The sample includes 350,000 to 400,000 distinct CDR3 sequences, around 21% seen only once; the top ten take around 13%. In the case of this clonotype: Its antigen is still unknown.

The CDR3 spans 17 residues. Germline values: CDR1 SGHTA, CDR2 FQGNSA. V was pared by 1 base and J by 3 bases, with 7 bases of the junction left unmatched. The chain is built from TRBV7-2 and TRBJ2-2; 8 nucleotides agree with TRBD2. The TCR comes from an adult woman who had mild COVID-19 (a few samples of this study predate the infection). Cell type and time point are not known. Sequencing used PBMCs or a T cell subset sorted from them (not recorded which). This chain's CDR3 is CASSLESREEDTGELFF. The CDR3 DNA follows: TGTGCCAGCAGCTTAGAATCGCGGGAGGAGGACACCGGGGAGCTGTTTTTT.